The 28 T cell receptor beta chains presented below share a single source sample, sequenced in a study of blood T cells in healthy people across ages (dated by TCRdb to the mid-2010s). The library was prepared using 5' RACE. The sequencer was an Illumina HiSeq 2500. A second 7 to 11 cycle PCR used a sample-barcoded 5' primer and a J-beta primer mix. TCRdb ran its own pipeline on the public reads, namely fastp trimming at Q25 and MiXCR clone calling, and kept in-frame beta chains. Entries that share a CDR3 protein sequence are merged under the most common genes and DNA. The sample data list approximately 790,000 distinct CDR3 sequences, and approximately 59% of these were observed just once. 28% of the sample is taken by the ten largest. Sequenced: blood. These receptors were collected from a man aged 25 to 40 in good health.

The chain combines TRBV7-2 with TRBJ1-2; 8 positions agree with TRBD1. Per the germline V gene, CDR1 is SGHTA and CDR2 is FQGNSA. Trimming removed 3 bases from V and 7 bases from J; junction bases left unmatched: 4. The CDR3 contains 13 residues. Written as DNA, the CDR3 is TGTGCCAGCAGCTTTGACAGGGGAAGTGGCTACACCTTC. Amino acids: CASSFDRGSGYTF.

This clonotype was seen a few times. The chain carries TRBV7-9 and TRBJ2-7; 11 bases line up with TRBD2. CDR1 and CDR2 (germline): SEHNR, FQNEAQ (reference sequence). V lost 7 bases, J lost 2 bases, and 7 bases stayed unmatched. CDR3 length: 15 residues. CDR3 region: CASIPTSGETYEQYF. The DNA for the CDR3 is TGTGCCAGCATCCCGACTAGCGGGGAAACCTACGAGCAGTACTTC.

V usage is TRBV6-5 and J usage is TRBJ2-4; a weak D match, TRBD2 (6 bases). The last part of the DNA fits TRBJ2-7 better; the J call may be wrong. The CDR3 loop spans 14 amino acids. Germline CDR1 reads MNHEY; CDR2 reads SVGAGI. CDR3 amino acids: CASSYSVEGDEQYF. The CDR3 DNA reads TGTGCCAGCAGTTACTCGGTGGAGGGTGACGAGCAGTACTTC.

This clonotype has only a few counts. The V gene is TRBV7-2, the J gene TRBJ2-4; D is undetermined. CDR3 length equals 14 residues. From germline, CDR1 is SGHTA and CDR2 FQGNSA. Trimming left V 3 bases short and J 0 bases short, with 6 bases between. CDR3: CASSFNLAKNIQYF. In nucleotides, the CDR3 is TGTGCCAGCAGCTTTAACCTAGCCAAAAACATTCAGTACTTC.

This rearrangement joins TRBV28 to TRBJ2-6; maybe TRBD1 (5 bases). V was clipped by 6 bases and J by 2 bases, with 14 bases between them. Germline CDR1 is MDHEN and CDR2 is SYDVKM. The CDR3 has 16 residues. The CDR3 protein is CASSLPTAAGANVLTF. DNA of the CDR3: TGTGCCAGCAGCCTCCCGACAGCCGCTGGGGCCAACGTCCTGACTTTC.

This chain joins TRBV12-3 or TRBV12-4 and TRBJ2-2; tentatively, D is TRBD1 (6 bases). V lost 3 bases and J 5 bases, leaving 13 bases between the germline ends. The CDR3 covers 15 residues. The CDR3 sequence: CASSFGRGYTGELFF. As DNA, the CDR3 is TGTGCCAGCAGTTTCGGCAGGGGTTATACCGGGGAGCTGTTTTTT.

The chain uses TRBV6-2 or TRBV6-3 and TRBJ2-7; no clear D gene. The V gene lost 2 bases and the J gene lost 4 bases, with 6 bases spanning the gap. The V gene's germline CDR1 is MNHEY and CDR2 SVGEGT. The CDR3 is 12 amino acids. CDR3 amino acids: CASSYRLYEQYF. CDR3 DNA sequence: TGTGCCAGCAGTTACCGCCTTTACGAGCAGTACTTC.

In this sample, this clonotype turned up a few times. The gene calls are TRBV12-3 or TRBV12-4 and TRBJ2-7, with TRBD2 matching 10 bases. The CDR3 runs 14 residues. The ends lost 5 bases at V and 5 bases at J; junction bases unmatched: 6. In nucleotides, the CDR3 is TGTGCCAGCAGTCTGAGCGGGGGGGCCCACGAGCAGTACTTC. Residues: CASSLSGGAHEQYF.

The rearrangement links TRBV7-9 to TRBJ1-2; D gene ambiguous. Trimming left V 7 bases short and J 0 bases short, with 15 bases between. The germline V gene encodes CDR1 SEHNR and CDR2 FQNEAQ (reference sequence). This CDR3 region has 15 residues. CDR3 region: CASIATRGANYGYTF. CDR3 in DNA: TGTGCCAGCATCGCCACCCGGGGAGCTAACTATGGCTACACCTTC.

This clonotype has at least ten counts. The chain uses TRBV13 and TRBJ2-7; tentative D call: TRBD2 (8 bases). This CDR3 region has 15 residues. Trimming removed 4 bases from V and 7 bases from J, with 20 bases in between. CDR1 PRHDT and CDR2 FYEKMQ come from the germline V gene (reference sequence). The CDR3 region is CASSSPGLVDREQYF. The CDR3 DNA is TGTGCCAGCAGCTCTCCGGGACTAGTGGACAGGGAGCAGTACTTC.

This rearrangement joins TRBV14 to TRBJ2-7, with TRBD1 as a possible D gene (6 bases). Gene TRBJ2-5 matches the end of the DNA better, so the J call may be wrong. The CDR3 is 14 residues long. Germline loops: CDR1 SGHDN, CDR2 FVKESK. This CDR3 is CASSQEGTGMTQYF. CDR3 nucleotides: TGTGCCAGCAGCCAAGAAGGAACAGGGATGACCCAGTACTTC.

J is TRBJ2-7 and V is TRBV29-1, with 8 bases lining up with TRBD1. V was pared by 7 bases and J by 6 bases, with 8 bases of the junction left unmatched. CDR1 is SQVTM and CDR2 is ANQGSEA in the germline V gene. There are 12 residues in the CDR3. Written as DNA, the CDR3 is TGCAGCGCATGGACAGGGCAAGGCGAGCAGTACTTC. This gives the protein CSAWTGQGEQYF.

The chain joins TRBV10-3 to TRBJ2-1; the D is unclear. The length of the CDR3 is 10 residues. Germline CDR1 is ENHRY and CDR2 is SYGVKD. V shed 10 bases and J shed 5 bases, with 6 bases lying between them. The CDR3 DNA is TGTGCCACCGCTAACAATGAGCAGTTCTTC. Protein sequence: CATANNEQFF.

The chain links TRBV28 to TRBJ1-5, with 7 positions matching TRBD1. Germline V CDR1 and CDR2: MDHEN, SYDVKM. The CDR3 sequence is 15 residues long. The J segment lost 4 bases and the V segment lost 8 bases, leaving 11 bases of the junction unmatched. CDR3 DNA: TGTGCCAGCCACCACTCCGACAGGGATAATCAGCCCCAGCATTTT. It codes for CASHHSDRDNQPQHF.

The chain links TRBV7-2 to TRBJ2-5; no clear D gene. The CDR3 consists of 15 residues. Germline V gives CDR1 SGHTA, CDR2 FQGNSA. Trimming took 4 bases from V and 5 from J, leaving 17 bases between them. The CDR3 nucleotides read TGTGCCAGCAGCTCCCAGAGTACATCCCCGGAGACCCAGTACTTC. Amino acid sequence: CASSSQSTSPETQYF.

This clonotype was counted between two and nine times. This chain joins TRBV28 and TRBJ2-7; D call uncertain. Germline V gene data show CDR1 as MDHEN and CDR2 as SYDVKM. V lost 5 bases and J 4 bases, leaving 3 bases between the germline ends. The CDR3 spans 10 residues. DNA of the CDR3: TGTGCCAGCAGTCAATACGAGCAGTACTTC. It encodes CASSQYEQYF.

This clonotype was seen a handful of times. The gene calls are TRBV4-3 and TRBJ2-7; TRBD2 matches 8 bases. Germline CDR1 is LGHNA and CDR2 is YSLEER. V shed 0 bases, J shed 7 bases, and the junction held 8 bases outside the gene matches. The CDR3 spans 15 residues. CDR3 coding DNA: TGCGCCAGCAGCCAAGATCGCGGCGGGGGGTATGAGCAGTACTTC. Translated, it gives CASSQDRGGGYEQYF.

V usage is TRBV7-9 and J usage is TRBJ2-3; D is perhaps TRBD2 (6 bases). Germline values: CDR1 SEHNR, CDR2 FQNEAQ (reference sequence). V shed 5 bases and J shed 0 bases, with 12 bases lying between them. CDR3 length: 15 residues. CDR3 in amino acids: CASSRLTRSTDTQYF. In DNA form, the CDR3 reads TGTGCCAGCAGCAGACTGACTAGGAGCACAGATACGCAGTATTTT. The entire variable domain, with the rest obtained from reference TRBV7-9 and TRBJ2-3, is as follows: DTGVSQNPRHKITKRGQNVTFRCDPISEHNRLYWYRQTLGQGPEFLTYFQNEAQLEKSRLLSDRFSAERPKGSFSTLEIQRTEQGDSAMYLCASSRLTRSTDTQYFGPGTRLTVL.

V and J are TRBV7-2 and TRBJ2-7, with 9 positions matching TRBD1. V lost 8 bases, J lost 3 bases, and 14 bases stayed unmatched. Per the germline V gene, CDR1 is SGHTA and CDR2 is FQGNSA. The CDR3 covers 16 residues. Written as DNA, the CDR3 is TGTGCCAGCCTTAAGTCCCTCGGGACAGGGTTCTACGAGCAGTACTTC. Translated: CASLKSLGTGFYEQYF. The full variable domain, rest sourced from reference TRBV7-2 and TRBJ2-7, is GAGVSQSPSNKVTEKGKDVELRCDPISGHTALYWYRQSLGQGLEFLIYFQGNSAPDKSGLPSDRFSAERTGGSVSTLTIQRTQQEDSAVYLCASLKSLGTGFYEQYFGPGTRLTVT.

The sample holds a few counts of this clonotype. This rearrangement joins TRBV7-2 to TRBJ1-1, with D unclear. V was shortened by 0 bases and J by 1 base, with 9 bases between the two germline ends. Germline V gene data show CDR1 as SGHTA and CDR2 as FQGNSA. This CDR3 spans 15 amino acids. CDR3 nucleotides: TGTGCCAGCAGCTTAGCGTTACAGTCGAACACTGAAGCTTTCTTT. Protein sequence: CASSLALQSNTEAFF.

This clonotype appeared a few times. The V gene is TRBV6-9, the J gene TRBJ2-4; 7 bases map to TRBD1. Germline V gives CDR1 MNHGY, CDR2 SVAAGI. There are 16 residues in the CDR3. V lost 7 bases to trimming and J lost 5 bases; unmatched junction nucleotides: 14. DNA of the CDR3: TGTGCCAGCACAAAAGGACGACAGGGTCTCCAAAACATTCAGTACTTC. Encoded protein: CASTKGRQGLQNIQYF.

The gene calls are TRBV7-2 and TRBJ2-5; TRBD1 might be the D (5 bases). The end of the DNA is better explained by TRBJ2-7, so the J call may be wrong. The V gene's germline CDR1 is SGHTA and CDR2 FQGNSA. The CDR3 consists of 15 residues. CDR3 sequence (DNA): TGTGCCAGCAGCCCAACTAACAGGTTACTTTACGAGCAGTACTTC. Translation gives CASSPTNRLLYEQYF.

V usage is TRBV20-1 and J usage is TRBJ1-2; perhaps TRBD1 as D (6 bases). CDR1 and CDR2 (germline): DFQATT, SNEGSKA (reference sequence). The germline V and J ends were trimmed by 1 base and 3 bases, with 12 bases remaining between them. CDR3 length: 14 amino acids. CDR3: CSARALTGHYGYTF. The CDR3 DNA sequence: TGCAGTGCTAGAGCCTTGACAGGTCACTATGGCTACACCTTC.

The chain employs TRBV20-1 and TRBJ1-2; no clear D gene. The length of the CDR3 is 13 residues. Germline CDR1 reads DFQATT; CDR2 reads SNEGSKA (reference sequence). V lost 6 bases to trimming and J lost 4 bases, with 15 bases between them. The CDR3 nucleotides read TGCAGTGCCCCCTTGACCGAGAGCTATGGCTACACCTTC. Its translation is CSAPLTESYGYTF.

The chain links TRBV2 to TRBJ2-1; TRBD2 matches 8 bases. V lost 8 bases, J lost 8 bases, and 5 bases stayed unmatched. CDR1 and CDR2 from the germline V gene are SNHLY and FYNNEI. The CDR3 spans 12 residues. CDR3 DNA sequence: TGTGCCAGCCGGGGGGGCGCGGATGAGCAGTTCTTC. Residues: CASRGGADEQFF.

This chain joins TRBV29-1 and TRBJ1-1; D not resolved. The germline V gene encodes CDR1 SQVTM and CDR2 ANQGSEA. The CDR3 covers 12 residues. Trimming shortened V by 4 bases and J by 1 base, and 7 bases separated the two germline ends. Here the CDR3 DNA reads TGCAGCGTTGGGGAGGGGAACACTGAAGCTTTCTTT. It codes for CSVGEGNTEAFF. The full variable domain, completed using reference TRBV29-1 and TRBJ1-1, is SAVISQKPSRDICQRGTSLTIQCQVDSQVTMMFWYRQQPGQSLTLIATANQGSEATYESGFVIDKFPISRPNLTFSTLTVSNMSPEDSSIYLCSVGEGNTEAFFGQGTRLTVV.

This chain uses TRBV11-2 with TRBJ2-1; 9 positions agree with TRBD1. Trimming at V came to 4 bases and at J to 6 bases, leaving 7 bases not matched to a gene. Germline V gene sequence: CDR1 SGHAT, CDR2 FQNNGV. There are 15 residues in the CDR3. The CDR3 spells CASSSRDRVINEQFF. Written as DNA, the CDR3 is TGTGCCAGCAGCTCCCGGGACAGGGTTATCAATGAGCAGTTCTTC. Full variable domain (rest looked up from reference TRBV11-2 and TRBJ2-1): EAGVAQSPRYKIIEKRQSVAFWCNPISGHATLYWYQQILGQGPKLLIQFQNNGVVDDSQLPKDRFSAERLKGVDSTLKIQPAKLEDSAVYLCASSSRDRVINEQFFGPGTRLTVL.

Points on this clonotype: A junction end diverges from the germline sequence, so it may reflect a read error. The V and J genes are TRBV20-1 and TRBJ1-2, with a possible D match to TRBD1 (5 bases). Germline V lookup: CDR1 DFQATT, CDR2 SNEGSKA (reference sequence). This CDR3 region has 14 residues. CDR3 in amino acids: CSAPRGDTNYGYIF. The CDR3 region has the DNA TGCAGTGCACCAAGGGGCGATACTAACTATGGCTACATCTTC.